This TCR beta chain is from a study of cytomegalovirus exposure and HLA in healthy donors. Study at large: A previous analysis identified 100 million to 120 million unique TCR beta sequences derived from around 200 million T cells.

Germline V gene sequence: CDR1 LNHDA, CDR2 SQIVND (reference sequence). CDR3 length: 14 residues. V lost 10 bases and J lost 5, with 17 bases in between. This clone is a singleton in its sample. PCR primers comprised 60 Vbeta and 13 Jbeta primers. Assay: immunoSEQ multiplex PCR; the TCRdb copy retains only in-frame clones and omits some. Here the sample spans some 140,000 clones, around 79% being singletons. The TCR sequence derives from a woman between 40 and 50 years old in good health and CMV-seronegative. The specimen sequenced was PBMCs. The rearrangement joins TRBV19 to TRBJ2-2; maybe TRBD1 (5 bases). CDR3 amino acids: CATSRGDVTGELFF. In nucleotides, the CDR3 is TGTGCCACCTCAAGGGGTGACGTAACCGGGGAGCTGTTTTTT.